Each of the 9 T cell receptor beta chains below was sequenced from the same sample in a study of PD-1 blockade in classical Hodgkin lymphoma. Only in-frame clones appear in the TCRdb table, and some are missing; sequencing was by immunoSEQ multiplex PCR. The sample holds about 85,000 clones, 85% to 95% seen once. Patients all relapsed after autologous stem cell transplantation, and there was variation in brentuximab vedotin exposure. The source was peripheral blood mononuclear cells (PBMCs), collected before the second cycle of nivolumab. The receptors were gathered from a human donor with classical Hodgkin lymphoma.

The gene calls are TRBV7-3 and TRBJ2-1; D ambiguous. The CDR3 is made up of 15 amino acids. CDR1 and CDR2 (germline): SGHTA, FQGTGA. V was trimmed by 2 bases and J by 4 bases, leaving 12 bases between them. CDR3 sequence: CASSLSPIPYNEQFF. The CDR3 DNA reads TGTGCCAGCAGCTTATCTCCTATTCCTTACAATGAGCAGTTCTTC.

The chain combines TRBV5-8 with TRBJ1-1, with D possibly matching TRBD1 (5 bases). The CDR3 spans 13 residues. Germline V lookup: CDR1 SGHTS, CDR2 YDEGEE. V was shortened by 4 bases and J by 10 bases, with 17 bases between the two germline ends. CDR3 protein: CASSRTWGEGAFF. Written as DNA, the CDR3 is TGTGCCAGCAGCCGTACCTGGGGGGAGGGAGCTTTCTTT.

The chain is built from TRBV2 and TRBJ2-7; no reliable D call. The CDR3 runs to 12 residues. Trimming stripped 6 bases from V and 0 bases from J, with 6 bases between. Per the germline V gene, CDR1 is SNHLY and CDR2 is FYNNEI. The CDR3 sequence is CASSQSSYEQYF. Here the CDR3 DNA reads TGTGCCAGCAGCCAATCCTCCTACGAGCAGTACTTC.

The gene calls are TRBV15 and TRBJ1-3; D possibly corresponds to TRBD1 (6 bases). CDR3 length: 15 amino acids. Germline CDR1 and CDR2: LNHNV and YYDKDF (reference sequence). V was trimmed by 4 bases and J by 4 bases, leaving 14 bases between them. CDR3 region: CATSIRQARGNTIYF. CDR3 DNA sequence: TGTGCCACCAGCATACGACAGGCCAGGGGAAACACCATATATTTT.

The V call is TRBV5-6, the J call TRBJ2-3; TRBD2 matches 8 bases. After removal of 0 bases from V and 3 bases from J, the junction contained 3 bases not matched to a gene. This CDR3 is built from 15 residues. CDR1 is SGHDT and CDR2 is YYEEEE in the germline V gene. The CDR3 protein is CASSLGSGGTDTQYF. The CDR3 bases are TGTGCCAGCAGCTTGGGGAGCGGGGGAACAGATACGCAGTATTTT.

The J gene is TRBJ2-7, the V gene TRBV5-5, with 8 bases that match TRBD1. V was clipped by 4 bases and J by 1 base; unmatched bases: 4. CDR1 is SGHKS, CDR2 YYEKEE, per germline (reference sequence). The CDR3 totals 14 residues. CDR3 sequence: CASSRTGNSYEQYF. In DNA, the CDR3 is TGTGCCAGCAGCAGGACAGGGAATTCCTACGAGCAGTACTTC.

This sequence joins TRBV7-3 and TRBJ2-1, with D perhaps being TRBD1 or TRBD2 (5 bases each). The CDR3 has 12 residues. The V gene lost 4 bases and the J gene lost 9 bases, with 10 bases spanning the gap. Germline V gene sequence: CDR1 SGHTA, CDR2 FQGTGA. DNA of the CDR3: TGTGCCAGCAGCTCGCCCGGGACTGAGCAGTTCTTC. Translated: CASSSPGTEQFF.

V usage is TRBV6-5 and J usage is TRBJ1-5, with 7 positions matching TRBD1. Germline assignment: CDR1 MNHEY and CDR2 SVGAGI. The CDR3 contains 14 residues. V lost 5 bases to trimming and J lost 6 bases; unmatched junction nucleotides: 7. The CDR3 is CASSPDRDGQPQHF. As DNA, the CDR3 is TGTGCCAGCAGTCCCGACAGGGACGGTCAGCCCCAGCATTTT.

This chain connects TRBV12-5 to TRBJ2-6, with 7 bases that match TRBD1. V was pared by 6 bases and J by 4 bases, with 18 bases of the junction left unmatched. The CDR3 covers 19 residues. From germline, CDR1 is LGHNT and CDR2 FRNRAP. CDR3 amino acids: CASGRPSDEGAPGANVLTF. CDR3 coding DNA: TGTGCTAGTGGCCGCCCCTCGGACGAGGGGGCGCCCGGGGCCAACGTCCTGACTTTC.